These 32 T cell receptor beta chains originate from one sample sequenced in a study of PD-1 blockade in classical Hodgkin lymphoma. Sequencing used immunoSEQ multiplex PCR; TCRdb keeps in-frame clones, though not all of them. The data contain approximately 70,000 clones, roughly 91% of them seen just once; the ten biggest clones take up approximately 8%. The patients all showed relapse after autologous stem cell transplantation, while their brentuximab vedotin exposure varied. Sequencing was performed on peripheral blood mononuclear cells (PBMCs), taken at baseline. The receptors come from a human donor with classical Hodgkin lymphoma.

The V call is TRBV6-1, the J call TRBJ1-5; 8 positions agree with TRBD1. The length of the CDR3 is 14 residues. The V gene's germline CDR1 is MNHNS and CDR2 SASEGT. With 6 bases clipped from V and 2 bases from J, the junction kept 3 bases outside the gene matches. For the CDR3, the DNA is TGTGCCAGCAGGAAGGACAGGGGCAATCAGCCCCAGCATTTT. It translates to CASRKDRGNQPQHF.

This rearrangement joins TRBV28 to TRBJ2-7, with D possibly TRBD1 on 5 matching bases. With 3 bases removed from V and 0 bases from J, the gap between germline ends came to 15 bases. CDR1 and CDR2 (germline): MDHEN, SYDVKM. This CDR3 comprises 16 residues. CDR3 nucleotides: TGTGCCAGCAGTTTTTTCGGCAGGGTAAGCTCCTACGAGCAGTACTTC. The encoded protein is CASSFFGRVSSYEQYF.

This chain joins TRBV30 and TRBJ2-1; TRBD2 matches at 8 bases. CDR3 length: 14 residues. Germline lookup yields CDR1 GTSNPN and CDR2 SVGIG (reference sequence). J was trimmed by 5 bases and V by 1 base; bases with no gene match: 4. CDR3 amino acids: CAWSEGLANNEQFF. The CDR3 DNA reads TGTGCCTGGAGTGAAGGACTAGCCAACAATGAGCAGTTCTTC.

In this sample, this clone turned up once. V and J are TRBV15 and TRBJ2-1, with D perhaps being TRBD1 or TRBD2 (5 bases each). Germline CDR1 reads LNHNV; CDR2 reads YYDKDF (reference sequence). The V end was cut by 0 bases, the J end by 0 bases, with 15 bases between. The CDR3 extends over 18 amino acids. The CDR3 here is CATSRDGTTPRSYNEQFF. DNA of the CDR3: TGTGCCACCAGCAGAGATGGGACCACTCCACGCTCCTACAATGAGCAGTTCTTC.

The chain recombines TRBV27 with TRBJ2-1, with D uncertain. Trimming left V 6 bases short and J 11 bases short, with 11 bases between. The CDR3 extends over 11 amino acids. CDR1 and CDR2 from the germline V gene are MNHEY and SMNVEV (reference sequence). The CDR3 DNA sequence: TGTGCCAGCAGAGCCGGGTATCAGCAGTTCTTC. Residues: CASRAGYQQFF.

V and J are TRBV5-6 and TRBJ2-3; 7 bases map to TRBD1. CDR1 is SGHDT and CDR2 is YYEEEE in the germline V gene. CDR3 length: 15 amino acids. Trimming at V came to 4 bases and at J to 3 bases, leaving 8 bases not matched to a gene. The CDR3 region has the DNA TGTGCCAGCAGCACCGGACAGGATCTTACAGATACGCAGTATTTT. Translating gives CASSTGQDLTDTQYF.

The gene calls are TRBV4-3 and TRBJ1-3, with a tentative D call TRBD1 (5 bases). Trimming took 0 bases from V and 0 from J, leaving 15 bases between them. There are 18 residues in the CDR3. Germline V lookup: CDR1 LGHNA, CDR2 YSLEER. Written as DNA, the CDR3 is TGCGCCAGCAGCCAAGATTCAACGAGGGGCCGCTCTGGAAACACCATATATTTT. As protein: CASSQDSTRGRSGNTIYF.

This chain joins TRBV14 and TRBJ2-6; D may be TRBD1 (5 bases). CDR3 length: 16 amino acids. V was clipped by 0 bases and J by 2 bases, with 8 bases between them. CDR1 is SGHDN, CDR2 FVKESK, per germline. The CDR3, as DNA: TGTGCCAGCAGCCAAGATCCAGGGACTGGGGCCAACGTCCTGACTTTC. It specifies CASSQDPGTGANVLTF.

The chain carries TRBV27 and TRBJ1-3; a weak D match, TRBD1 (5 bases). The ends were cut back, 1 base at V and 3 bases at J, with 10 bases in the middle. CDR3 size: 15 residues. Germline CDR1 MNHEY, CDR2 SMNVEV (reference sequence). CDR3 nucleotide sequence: TGTGCCAGCAGTTTATTGGGGGGAAGTGGAAACACCATATATTTT. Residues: CASSLLGGSGNTIYF.

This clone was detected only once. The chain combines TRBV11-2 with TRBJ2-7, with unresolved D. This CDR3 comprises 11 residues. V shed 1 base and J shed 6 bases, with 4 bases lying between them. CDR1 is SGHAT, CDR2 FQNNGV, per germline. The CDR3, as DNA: TGTGCCAGCAGCTTAGTTGGCGAGCAGTACTTC. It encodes CASSLVGEQYF.

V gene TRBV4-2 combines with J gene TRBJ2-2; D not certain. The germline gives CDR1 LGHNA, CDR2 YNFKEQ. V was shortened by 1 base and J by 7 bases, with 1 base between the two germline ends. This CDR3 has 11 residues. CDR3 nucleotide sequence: TGTGCCAGCAGCCAAGGCGGGGAGCTGTTTTTT. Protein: CASSQGGELFF.

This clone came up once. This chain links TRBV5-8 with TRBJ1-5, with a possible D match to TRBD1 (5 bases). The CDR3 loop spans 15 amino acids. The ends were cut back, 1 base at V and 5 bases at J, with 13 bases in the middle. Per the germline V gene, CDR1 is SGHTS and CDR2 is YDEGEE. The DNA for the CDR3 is TGTGCCAGCAGCTTGATCAGCAGGGAAGATCAGCCCCAGCATTTT. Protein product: CASSLISREDQPQHF.

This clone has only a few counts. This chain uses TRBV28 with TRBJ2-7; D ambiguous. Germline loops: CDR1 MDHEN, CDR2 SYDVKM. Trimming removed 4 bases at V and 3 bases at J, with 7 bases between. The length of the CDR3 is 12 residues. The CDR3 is CASSSPGYEQYF. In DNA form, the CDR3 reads TGTGCCAGCAGTTCCCCGGGCTACGAGCAGTACTTC. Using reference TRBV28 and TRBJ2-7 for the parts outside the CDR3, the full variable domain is DVKVTQSSRYLVKRTGEKVFLECVQDMDHENMFWYRQDPGLGLRLIYFSYDVKMKEKGDIPEGYSVSREKKERFSLILESASTNQTSMYLCASSSPGYEQYFGPGTRLTVT.

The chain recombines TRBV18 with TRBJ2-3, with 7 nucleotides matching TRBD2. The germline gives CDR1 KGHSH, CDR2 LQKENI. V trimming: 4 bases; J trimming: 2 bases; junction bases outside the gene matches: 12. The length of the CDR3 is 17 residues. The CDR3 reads CASSQGRTSWVTDTQYF. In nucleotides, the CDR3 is TGTGCCAGCTCACAAGGAAGGACTAGTTGGGTCACAGATACGCAGTATTTT.

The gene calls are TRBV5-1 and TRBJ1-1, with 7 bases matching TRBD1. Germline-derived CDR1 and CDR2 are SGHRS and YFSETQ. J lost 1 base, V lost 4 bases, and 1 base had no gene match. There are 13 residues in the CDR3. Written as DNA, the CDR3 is TGCGCCAGCAGCAGACAGGGGAACACTGAAGCTTTCTTT. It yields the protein CASSRQGNTEAFF.

The DNA of the CDR3 is TGCGCCAGCAGCTTGTTGCTTGACCACAATGAGCAGTTCTTC. Its translation: CASSLLLDHNEQFF. The chain combines TRBV5-1 with TRBJ2-1, with D uncertain. The germline V and J ends were trimmed by 1 base and 5 bases, with 10 bases remaining between them. CDR1 is SGHRS, CDR2 YFSETQ, per germline. The CDR3 is made up of 14 amino acids.

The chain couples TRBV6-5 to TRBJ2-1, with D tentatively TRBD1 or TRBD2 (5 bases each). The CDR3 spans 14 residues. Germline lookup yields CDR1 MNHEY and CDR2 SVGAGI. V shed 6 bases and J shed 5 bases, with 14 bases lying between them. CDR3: CASRTGRGDNEQFF. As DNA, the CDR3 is TGTGCCAGCAGAACGGGGCGAGGGGACAATGAGCAGTTCTTC.

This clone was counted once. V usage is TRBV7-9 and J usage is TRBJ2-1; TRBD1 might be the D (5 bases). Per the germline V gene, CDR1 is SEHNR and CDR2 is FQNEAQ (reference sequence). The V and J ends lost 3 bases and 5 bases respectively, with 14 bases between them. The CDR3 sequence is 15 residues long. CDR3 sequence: CASSLVLGANNEQFF. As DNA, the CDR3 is TGTGCCAGCAGCTTGGTCCTAGGGGCTAACAATGAGCAGTTCTTC.

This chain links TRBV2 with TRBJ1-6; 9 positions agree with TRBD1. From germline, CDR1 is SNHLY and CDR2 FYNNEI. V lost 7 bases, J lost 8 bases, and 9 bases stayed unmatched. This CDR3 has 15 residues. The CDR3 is CASTRDRVFDSPLHF. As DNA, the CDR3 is TGTGCCAGCACCCGGGACAGGGTTTTCGATTCACCCCTCCACTTT.

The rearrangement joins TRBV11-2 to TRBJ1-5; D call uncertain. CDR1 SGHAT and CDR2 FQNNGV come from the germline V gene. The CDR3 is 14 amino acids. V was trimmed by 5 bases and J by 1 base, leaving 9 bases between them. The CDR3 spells CASSDGLSNQPQHF. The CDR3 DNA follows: TGTGCCAGCAGCGATGGACTAAGCAATCAGCCCCAGCATTTT.

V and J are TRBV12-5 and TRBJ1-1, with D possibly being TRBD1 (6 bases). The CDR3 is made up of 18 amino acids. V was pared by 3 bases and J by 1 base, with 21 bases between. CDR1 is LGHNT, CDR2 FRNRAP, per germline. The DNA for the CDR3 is TGTGCTAGTGGTTTCCTCATAGGGGGGCGTATAGGGAACACTGAAGCTTTCTTT. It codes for CASGFLIGGRIGNTEAFF.

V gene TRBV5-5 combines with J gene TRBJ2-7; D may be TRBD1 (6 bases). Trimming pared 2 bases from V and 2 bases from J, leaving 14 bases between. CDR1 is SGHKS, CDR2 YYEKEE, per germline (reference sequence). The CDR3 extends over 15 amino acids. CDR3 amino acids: CASSFGTTSTYEQYF. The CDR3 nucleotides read TGTGCCAGCAGCTTCGGGACAACGTCCACCTACGAGCAGTACTTC.

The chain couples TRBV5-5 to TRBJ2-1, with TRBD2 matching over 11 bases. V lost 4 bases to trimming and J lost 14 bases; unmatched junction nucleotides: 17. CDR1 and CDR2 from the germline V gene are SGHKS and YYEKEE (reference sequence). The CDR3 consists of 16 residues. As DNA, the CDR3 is TGTGCCAGCAGCGATCCCGGGACTAGCGGACCGGAGGTGAAGTTCTTC. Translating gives CASSDPGTSGPEVKFF.

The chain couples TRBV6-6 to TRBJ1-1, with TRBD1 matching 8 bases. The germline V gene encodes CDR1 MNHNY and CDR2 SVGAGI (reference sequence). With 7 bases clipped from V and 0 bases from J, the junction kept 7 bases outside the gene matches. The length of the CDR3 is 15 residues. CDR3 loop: CASTWDRFMNTEAFF. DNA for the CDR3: TGTGCCAGCACCTGGGACAGGTTTATGAACACTGAAGCTTTCTTT.

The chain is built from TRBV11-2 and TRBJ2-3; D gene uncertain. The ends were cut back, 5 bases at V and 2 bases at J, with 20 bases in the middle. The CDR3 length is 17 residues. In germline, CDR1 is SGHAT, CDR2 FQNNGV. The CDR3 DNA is TGTGCCAGCAGCCGGGCGCCCCGCGGATCGCTCACAGATACGCAGTATTTT. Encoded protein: CASSRAPRGSLTDTQYF.

The DNA for the CDR3 is TGCAGCGCCATCGACCTCCCGACAGGGCAGGGCTACACCTTC. Protein product: CSAIDLPTGQGYTF. The J gene is TRBJ1-2, the V gene TRBV29-1; 7 bases match TRBD1. The V gene's germline CDR1 is SQVTM and CDR2 ANQGSEA. There are 14 residues in the CDR3. The trim removed 7 bases at V and 8 bases at J, leaving 16 bases unmatched.

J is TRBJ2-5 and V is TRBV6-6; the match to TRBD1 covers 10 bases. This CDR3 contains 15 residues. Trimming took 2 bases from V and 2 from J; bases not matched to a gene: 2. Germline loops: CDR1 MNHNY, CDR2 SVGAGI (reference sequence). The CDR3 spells CASSYLGQGQETQYF. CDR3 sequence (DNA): TGTGCCAGCAGTTACCTGGGACAGGGGCAAGAGACCCAGTACTTC.

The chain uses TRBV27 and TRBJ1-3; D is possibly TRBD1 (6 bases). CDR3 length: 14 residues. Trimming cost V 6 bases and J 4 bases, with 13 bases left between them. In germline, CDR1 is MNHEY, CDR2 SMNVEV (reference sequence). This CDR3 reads CASSLRGSGNTIYF. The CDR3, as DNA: TGTGCCAGCAGCCTAAGGGGGTCGGGAAACACCATATATTTT.

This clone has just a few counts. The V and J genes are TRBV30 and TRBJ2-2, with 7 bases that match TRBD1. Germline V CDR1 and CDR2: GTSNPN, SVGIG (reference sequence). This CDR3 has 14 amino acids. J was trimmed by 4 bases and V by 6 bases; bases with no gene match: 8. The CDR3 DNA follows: TGTGCCTGTGACAGGGAGTTTGGCACCGGGGAGCTGTTTTTT. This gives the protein CACDREFGTGELFF.

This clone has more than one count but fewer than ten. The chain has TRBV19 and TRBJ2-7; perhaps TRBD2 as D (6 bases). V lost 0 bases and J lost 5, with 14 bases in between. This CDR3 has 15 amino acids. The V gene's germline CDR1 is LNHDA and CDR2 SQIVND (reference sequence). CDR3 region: CASSIDWGGGDEQYF. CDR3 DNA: TGTGCCAGTAGTATAGATTGGGGAGGAGGAGACGAGCAGTACTTC.

CDR3 sequence (DNA): TGTGCCAGTAGTACGAGCGGGAGTGTTTACAATGAGCAGTTCTTC. Residues: CASSTSGSVYNEQFF. The chain carries TRBV19 and TRBJ2-1, with 8 bases that match TRBD2. The V and J ends lost 4 bases and 4 bases, in that order; junction bases with no gene match: 6. This CDR3 spans 15 amino acids. Germline values: CDR1 LNHDA, CDR2 SQIVND (reference sequence). The variable domain in full, with the rest retrieved from reference TRBV19 and TRBJ2-1, is DGGITQSPKYLFRKEGQNVTLSCEQNLNHDAMYWYRQDPGQGLRLIYYSQIVNDFQKGDIAEGYSVSREKKESFPLTVTSAQKNPTAFYLCASSTSGSVYNEQFFGPGTRLTVL.

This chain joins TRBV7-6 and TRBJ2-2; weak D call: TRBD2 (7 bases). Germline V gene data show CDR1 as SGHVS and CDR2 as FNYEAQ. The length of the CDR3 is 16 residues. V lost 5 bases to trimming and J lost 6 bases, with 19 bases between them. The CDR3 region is CASSPEGGFIPGELFF. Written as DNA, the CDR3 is TGTGCCAGCAGCCCGGAGGGGGGGTTTATCCCCGGGGAGCTGTTTTTT.